This paragraph covers one T cell receptor beta chain sequence. Its antigen is not yet known. No quality values exist for individual bases; no much larger clone is one base distant. The data belong to a study of blood T cell repertoires in COVID-19 (dated by TCRdb to 2020 to 2021). For context, the study as a whole: Samples from collaborators originated in the United States, Italy and Spain and spanned both the acute and convalescent phases of COVID-19. The material from the prospective study consisted of cDNA or gDNA derived from T cells, B-cell-depleted T cells, or PBMCs. Subjects who had been exposed to COVID-19, were actively infected with it, or had recovered from it provided the deeply sampled blood TCRbeta repertoires that made up the dataset. A freely available public database, intended as a resource for researchers studying the immune response to SARS-CoV-2, is where the repertoires were released. The samples were drawn from the first 160 participants of the ongoing ImmuneRACE study and from 950 to 1,500 subjects provided by 6 global collaborators. Nearly every sample came with metadata listing a de-identified subject ID, COVID-19 status, age in years and sex. Where available, HLA class I and class II types were obtained from metadata supplied by the sample provider rather than from assay-based typing. The research as a whole found: How much clinical and demographic metadata was included differed by source and by participant, and the metadata was provided uncurated.

TCRbeta CDR3 regions were amplified from genomic DNA by means of the immunoSEQ Assay, a bias-controlled multiplex PCR. The original pipeline was this. Nucleated cell counts per sample were estimated from amplification of reference gene primers within the assay. Sequence reads were collapsed and filtered to measure the absolute abundance of every unique TCRbeta CDR3 rearrangement. For each sample, productive Simpson clonality was calculated by taking the square root of Simpson's diversity index across productive rearrangements. TCRdb took over this immuneACCESS table, retaining in-frame rearrangements with V and J assigned. Such tables are incomplete; in checked studies, under half of the missing clones stem from an unresolved V gene, and the remainder is unexplained. V and J calls and clone size are given by that table; D and trimming were obtained from the DNA. A total of about 350,000 clones appear in this sample, approximately 86% of them only once. Of the sample, about 7.6% falls within the top ten clones.

Reading the germline V gene gives CDR1 SGHDN and CDR2 FVKESK. Trimming accounts for 4 bases at V and 6 bases at J, while the number of junction bases matched to no gene is 5. The CDR3, cysteine through phenylalanine, is 14 amino acids long. Here the CDR3 DNA is all that survives: 42 bases in frame from base 1. One collaborating source in Seattle enrolled patients during active infection and followed them longitudinally through the course of disease. Whole blood was collected in K2EDTA tubes by collaborating institutions according to the institutions' own protocols. For TCRbeta analysis, collaborators shipped samples as frozen whole blood, isolated PBMCs, or DNA extracted from either of those sample types.

This receptor was taken from a woman aged 60-70 years with COVID-19, enrolled during active disease. The chain is encoded by TRBV14 joined to TRBJ2-1; 8 nucleotides in the junction match TRBD2. Sequenced: peripheral blood. For the CDR3, the sequence is CASSRRRGGNEQFF. The DNA reads as follows: TGTGCCAGCAGCCGGCGACGGGGGGGCAATGAGCAGTTCTTC.